Reported below is one T cell receptor beta chain. No cognate antigen has been identified for it. Per-base qualities were not stored, and no clone one base away is much larger. The entry originates in a study of blood T cell repertoires in COVID-19 (TCRdb year 2020). Broadly, across the study: Collaborator samples came from the United States, Italy and Spain and covered acute and convalescent phases of COVID-19. The material from the prospective study consisted of cDNA or gDNA derived from T cells, B-cell-depleted T cells, or PBMCs. Deeply sampled blood TCRbeta repertoires from subjects exposed to, actively infected with, or recovered from COVID-19 were included in the dataset. The repertoires were made available in a free public database intended to serve as a resource for research on the immune response to SARS-CoV-2. The samples were drawn from two sources: the first 160 participants of the ongoing ImmuneRACE study, and 1,000 to 1,500 subjects contributed by 6 global collaborators. Sample metadata almost always included a de-identified subject ID, COVID-19 status, age in years and sex. Where HLA class I and class II types were available, the types were taken from metadata supplied by the sample provider, not from assay-based typing.

TCRbeta CDR3 regions were amplified from genomic DNA using the immunoSEQ Assay, a bias-controlled multiplex PCR. Under the source paper's analysis protocol: Nucleated cell counts per sample were estimated from amplification of reference gene primers within the assay. To quantify the absolute abundance of each unique TCRbeta CDR3 rearrangement, sequence reads were collapsed and filtered. For each sample, productive Simpson clonality was calculated as the square root of Simpson's diversity index over productive rearrangements. The table comes from immuneACCESS by way of TCRdb, which keeps in-frame sequences with V and J called. Part of the clones is missing from these tables; in studies checked, under half for an unresolved V gene and the rest for unknown reasons. V and J calls and clone size are copied from that table; D and trimming were computed from the DNA. Within this sample are nearly 45,000 clones, with around 87% of them counted one time only. 3.5% to 5% of the sample is in the top ten clones.

Results the study describes overall, beyond this receptor: Clinical and demographic metadata were provided uncurated, with the amount varying by source and participant.

At one collaborating source in Seattle, patients were enrolled during active infection and were followed longitudinally through the course of disease. Whole blood was collected in K2EDTA tubes by collaborating institutions according to the institutions' own protocols. For TCRbeta analysis, collaborators shipped samples as frozen whole blood, isolated PBMCs, or DNA extracted from either of those sample types. The sample comprised peripheral blood. The sequence came from a man in his forties with COVID-19, enrolled during active disease.

The DNA sequence is TGTGCCAGCAGCCAATCAGGGGGACGGAGCACTGAAGCTTTCTTT. Its translation is CASSQSGGRSTEAFF. The chain uses TRBV7-2 and TRBJ1-1; TRBD1 agrees with 7 junctional bases. The CDR3, cysteine through phenylalanine, is 15 amino acids long. Left in the record is the CDR3 DNA by itself, 45 bases read in frame from the first base. V and J are trimmed by 5 bases and 4 bases, and the gene matches miss 10 bases of the junction. CDR1 and CDR2, per the germline V gene, are SGHTA and FQGNSA.